Included here is one T cell receptor beta chain sequence, with context. Its cognate antigen is unknown. RNA in amounts of roughly 0.5 to 1 ug was reverse transcribed with random hexamers. TCRdb itself ran the immunoSEQ multiplex PCR reads through MiXCR, one entry per CDR3 protein. Among 120,000 or so distinct CDR3 sequences listed, around 94% were seen once. The study sequenced TCR beta in blood CD8+ and CD4+ T cells. The sample comes from a study of CD8 T cells in Susac syndrome. Study-level background: Among the sequenced Susac syndrome patients, roughly 6 had active disease while fewer than 10 were in remission. General study points: Across the total CD8+ repertoires, more than 15 Susac-specific public clones were detected, and across the CD8+ TEMRA repertoires, roughly five such clones were detected. TEMRA cells and active patients showed peak Susac CD8+ clonal expansion.

The J segment lost 5 bases and the V segment lost 6 bases, leaving 9 bases of the junction unmatched. The CDR3 has 15 amino acids. The J gene is TRBJ2-7, the V gene TRBV12-3 or TRBV12-4; 11 nucleotides agree with TRBD2. The sequencing sample was made of CD8+ T cells from PBMCs. This receptor was obtained from a human donor with Susac syndrome. The CDR3 here is CASRYGLAGFDEQYF. In DNA form, the CDR3 reads TGTGCCAGCAGATACGGACTAGCGGGTTTCGACGAGCAGTACTTC.